This is a list of T cell receptor beta chains from one sample in a study of PD-1 blockade in classical Hodgkin lymphoma. Generated by immunoSEQ multiplex PCR, the TCRdb table keeps only in-frame clones and is missing some. The sample records 19,000 or so clones, 75% to 90% being singletons. The specimen was peripheral blood mononuclear cells (PBMCs), collected before the fourth cycle of nivolumab. The source is a human donor with classical Hodgkin lymphoma. CDR3s include the opening cysteine and the closing phenylalanine or tryptophan.

v_call: TRBV11-3
cdr3_aa: CASSTGGSNGEQYF

v_call: TRBV10-3
cdr3_aa: CAISVDGEKLFF

v_call: TRBV11-3
cdr3_aa: CASSLDYERGIYEQYF

v_call: TRBV19
cdr3_aa: CASSLGNQETQYF

v_call: TRBV19
cdr3_aa: CASSNRAALDTQYF

v_call: TRBV5-5
cdr3_aa: CASSFGNSGANVLTF

v_call: TRBV29-1
cdr3_aa: CSVRLGWGALETQYF

v_call: TRBV2
cdr3_aa: CASREGQGADEQYF

v_call: TRBV4-3
cdr3_aa: CASSQDLAGVDTQYF

v_call: TRBV7-9
cdr3_aa: CASTSSLLGGPGKLFF

v_call: TRBV5-6
cdr3_aa: CASSLGQGAVGANVLTF

v_call: TRBV5-4
cdr3_aa: CASSLEQGYNSPLHF

v_call: TRBV7-2
cdr3_aa: CASSLGAGENYGYTF

v_call: TRBV29-1
cdr3_aa: CSVDRRLAGGGQFF

v_call: TRBV12-2
cdr3_aa: CASRFSDRVGGNQPQHF

v_call: TRBV5-1
cdr3_aa: CASSSYLQETQYF

v_call: TRBV5-1
cdr3_aa: CASSLNPGVNQPQHF

v_call: TRBV5-3
cdr3_aa: CARSFYRREEPEQFF

v_call: TRBV4-3
cdr3_aa: CASSPRVGPNQPQHF

v_call: TRBV19
cdr3_aa: CASSLQGNTEAFF

v_call: TRBV18
cdr3_aa: CASSPQGAGELFF

v_call: TRBV5-1
cdr3_aa: CASSLGASGFYEQYF

v_call: TRBV7-2
cdr3_aa: CASSPRLAGGSDTQYF

v_call: TRBV7-9
cdr3_aa: CASSFTEGAYNEQFF

v_call: TRBV30
cdr3_aa: CAWSVLGGEDNSPLHF

v_call: TRBV19
cdr3_aa: CASSLDSHYEQYF

v_call: TRBV5-1
cdr3_aa: CASSFGSGAQETQYF

v_call: TRBV19
cdr3_aa: CASSLWRAGGRAYNEQFF

v_call: TRBV7-9
cdr3_aa: CASSLIWPSSGRNTGELFF

v_call: TRBV15
cdr3_aa: CATSSLRQPNEKLFF

v_call: TRBV18
cdr3_aa: CASSPDSNSPLHF

v_call: TRBV18
cdr3_aa: CASSPVSGRSYEQYF

v_call: TRBV18
cdr3_aa: CASSPSTSGGTYEQYF

v_call: TRBV5-1
cdr3_aa: CASSLDLSYNEQFF

v_call: TRBV10-3
cdr3_aa: CAISTGQGRKGDYGYTF

v_call: TRBV6-5
cdr3_aa: CASSYSTGWRIEQYF

v_call: TRBV6-5
cdr3_aa: CASSYSGGNTEAFF

v_call: TRBV7-2
cdr3_aa: CASSFLTSGETQYF

v_call: TRBV11-2
cdr3_aa: CASSLPSWTSGMRYEQYF

v_call: TRBV6-1
cdr3_aa: CASSAQEGGYGYTF

v_call: TRBV9
cdr3_aa: CASSSGSGRDYEQYF

v_call: TRBV19
cdr3_aa: CASSRTSGSYEQYF

v_call: TRBV6-1
cdr3_aa: CASSFPGQNGYTF

v_call: TRBV19
cdr3_aa: CASSPAIQYGYTF

v_call: TRBV19
cdr3_aa: CASSEDRENTGELFF

v_call: TRBV15
cdr3_aa: CATRGTGSYEQYF

v_call: TRBV9
cdr3_aa: CASSNQGVGTEAFF

v_call: TRBV7-9
cdr3_aa: CASSFYVATSLDIQYF

v_call: TRBV9
cdr3_aa: CASSVSRWKSSNQPQHF

v_call: TRBV18
cdr3_aa: CASSHNTSGGPDTQYF

v_call: TRBV19
cdr3_aa: CASSIQGPTNEKLFF

v_call: TRBV21-1
cdr3_aa: CASSGPRDPDYEKLFF

v_call: TRBV19
cdr3_aa: CASSRDMNTGELFF

v_call: TRBV4-3
cdr3_aa: CASSQGPGGTGELFF

v_call: TRBV27
cdr3_aa: CASSLRLAFNEQFF